The present TCR beta chain was sequenced within a study of lymphopenia after photon versus proton radiotherapy. Whole-study results and caveats: Survival link was tested only in deceased patients; proton benefit remains a possibility.

A word on this clone: Its target is not known.

Here immunoSEQ multiplex PCR was the method, and the copy in TCRdb shows in-frame clones only, minus some. The table records 20,000 to 25,000 clones, around 84% of them present only once. V was pared by 0 bases and J by 7 bases, with 7 bases between. This CDR3 has 12 amino acids. The germline V gene has CDR1 SGDLS and CDR2 YYNGEE. The rearrangement joins TRBV9 to TRBJ1-2; D gene uncertain. This clonotype was sampled from a man aged 55 to 70 with pancreatic cancer. The sample in question was peripheral blood, obtained from a patient treated with photon-based radiotherapy. The CDR3 DNA sequence: TGTGCCAGCAGCGTAGCTGCAAGTGGCTACACCTTC. It specifies CASSVAASGYTF.